This T cell receptor (beta chain) was recorded in a study of blood T cell repertoires in COVID-19. The CDR3 spans 13 residues. Germline loops: CDR1 SNHLY, CDR2 FYNNEI. Trimming took 6 bases from V and 2 from J, leaving 10 bases between them. Assay: immunoSEQ multiplex PCR; the TCRdb copy retains only in-frame clones and omits some. The data contain about 38,000 clones, under 90% of them seen just once; the ten biggest clones take up over 1.5%. This chain uses TRBV2 with TRBJ2-5; D might be TRBD1 (5 bases). This sequence originates from a man aged 55 to 70 with COVID-19, enrolled during active disease. What was sequenced was peripheral blood. Here the CDR3 reads CASRRGEQETQYF. CDR3 sequence (DNA): TGTGCCAGCAGAAGGGGCGAACAAGAGACCCAGTACTTC.